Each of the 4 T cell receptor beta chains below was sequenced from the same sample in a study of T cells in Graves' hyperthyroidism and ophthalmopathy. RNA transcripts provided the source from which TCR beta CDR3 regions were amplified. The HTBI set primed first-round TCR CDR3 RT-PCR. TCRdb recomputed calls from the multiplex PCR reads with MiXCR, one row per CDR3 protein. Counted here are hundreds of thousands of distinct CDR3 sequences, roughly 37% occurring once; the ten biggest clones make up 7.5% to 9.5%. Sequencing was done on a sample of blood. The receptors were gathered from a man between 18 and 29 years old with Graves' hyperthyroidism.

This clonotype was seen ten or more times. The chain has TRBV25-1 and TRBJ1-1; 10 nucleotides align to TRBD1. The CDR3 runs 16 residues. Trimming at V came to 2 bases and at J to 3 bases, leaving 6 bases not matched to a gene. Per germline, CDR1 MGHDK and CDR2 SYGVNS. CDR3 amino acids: CASSERETGGYTEAFF. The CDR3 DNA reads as TGTGCCAGCAGTGAAAGGGAGACAGGGGGCTACACTGAAGCTTTCTTT.

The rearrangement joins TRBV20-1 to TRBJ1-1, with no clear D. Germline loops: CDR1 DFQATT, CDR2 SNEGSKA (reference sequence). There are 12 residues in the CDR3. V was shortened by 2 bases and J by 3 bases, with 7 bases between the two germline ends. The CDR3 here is CSARQADTEAFF. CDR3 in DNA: TGCAGTGCTAGACAGGCCGACACTGAAGCTTTCTTT.

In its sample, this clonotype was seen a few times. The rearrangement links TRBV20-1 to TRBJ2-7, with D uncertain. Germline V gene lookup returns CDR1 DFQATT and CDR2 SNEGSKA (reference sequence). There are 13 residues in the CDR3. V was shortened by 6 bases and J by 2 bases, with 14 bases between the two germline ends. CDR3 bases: TGCAGTGCATTGGATCAGCCACCCTACGAGCAGTACTTC. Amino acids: CSALDQPPYEQYF.

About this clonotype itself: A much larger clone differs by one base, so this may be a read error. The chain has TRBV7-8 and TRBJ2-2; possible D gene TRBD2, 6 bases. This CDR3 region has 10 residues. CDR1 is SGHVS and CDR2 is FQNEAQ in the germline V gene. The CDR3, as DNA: TGTGCCAGCAAGACCGGGGGGCTGTTTTTT. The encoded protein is CASKTGGLFF.